The rows below give T cell receptor beta chains drawn from one sample of a study of cytomegalovirus exposure and HLA in healthy donors. Sequenced by immunoSEQ multiplex PCR; TCRdb stores in-frame clones only, minus some. The sample yields about 73,000 clones, approximately 90% seen once. Sequencing was performed on PBMCs. The receptor set was obtained from a woman aged 18 to 35 in good health and CMV-seropositive. Both conserved end residues are part of each CDR3. Fields, in order: J gene, D gene, clone size, V gene, CDR3 length, CDR3 DNA, CDR3 protein. A D gene is named only where the DNA matches it firmly. Not all rows give a size; the values are once, few, many and, for expanded clones, a class.

J: TRBJ1-6
D: TRBD1
size: NA
V: TRBV7-2
length: 16
DNA: TGTGCCAGCAGCTTAATGTCCGGGACAGATAATTCACCCCTCCACTTT
CDR3: CASSLMSGTDNSPLHF

J: TRBJ2-7
D: NA
size: NA
V: TRBV27
length: 15
DNA: TGTGCCAGCAGTCCTCGACAGGGACTCTCCTACGAGCAGTACTTC
CDR3: CASSPRQGLSYEQYF

J: TRBJ1-2
D: NA
size: NA
V: TRBV5-1
length: 14
DNA: TGCGCCAGCAGCTTGGGACAGCAGAGTGAAGGCTACACCTTC
CDR3: CASSLGQQSEGYTF

J: TRBJ2-5
D: TRBD2
size: NA
V: TRBV15
length: 18
DNA: TGTGCCACCAGCAGGGAGAAGGGACTAGCGGGAGGTTTAGAGACCCAGTACTTC
CDR3: CATSREKGLAGGLETQYF

J: TRBJ2-2
D: TRBD1
size: NA
V: TRBV5-8
length: 12
DNA: TGTGCCATCATACAGGGGACCGGGGAGCTGTTTTTT
CDR3: CAIIQGTGELFF

J: TRBJ2-1
D: TRBD2
size: NA
V: TRBV6-1
length: 13
DNA: TGTGCCAGCAGGGGACTAGCGGACAATGAGCAGTTCTTC
CDR3: CASRGLADNEQFF

J: TRBJ2-5
D: TRBD2
size: once
V: TRBV6-5
length: 15
DNA: TGTGCCAGCAGTTCCTGGACTAGCGGGGAGGAGACCCAGTACTTC
CDR3: CASSSWTSGEETQYF

J: TRBJ1-1
D: NA
size: NA
V: TRBV9
length: 15
DNA: TGTGCCAGCAGCGTTACGCCCAGGGCCGGATCCGAAGCTTTCTTT
CDR3: CASSVTPRAGSEAFF

J: TRBJ1-3
D: TRBD1
size: NA
V: TRBV4-3
length: 16
DNA: TGCGCCAGCAGCCAAGAGGACAGGGGCGGAGGAAACACCATATATTTT
CDR3: CASSQEDRGGGNTIYF

J: TRBJ1-3
D: NA
size: NA
V: TRBV2
length: 14
DNA: TGTGCCAGCAGTGATACTATCTCTGGAAACACCATATATTTT
CDR3: CASSDTISGNTIYF

J: TRBJ2-2
D: NA
size: NA
V: TRBV9
length: 14
DNA: TGTGCCAGCAGCGTGTACGGGTCCACCGGGGAGCTGTTTTTT
CDR3: CASSVYGSTGELFF

J: TRBJ2-1
D: TRBD2
size: NA
V: TRBV6-4
length: 15
DNA: TGTGCCAGCAGAAGACTAGCGGGGGACTACAATGAGCAGTTCTTC
CDR3: CASRRLAGDYNEQFF

J: TRBJ2-1
D: NA
size: NA
V: TRBV6-4
length: 14
DNA: TGTGCCAGCAGTCCCGGAGTACAGGGCAATGAGCAGTTCTTC
CDR3: CASSPGVQGNEQFF

J: TRBJ1-5
D: NA
size: NA
V: TRBV6-1
length: 15
DNA: TGTGCCAGCAGTGAACGGGGTGCGGTCGATCAGCCCCAGCATTTT
CDR3: CASSERGAVDQPQHF

J: TRBJ2-7
D: TRBD2
size: NA
V: TRBV2
length: 14
DNA: TGTGCCAGCAGTGTGGGAGGGCTCTCCTACGAGCAGTACTTC
CDR3: CASSVGGLSYEQYF

J: TRBJ1-1
D: TRBD1
size: NA
V: TRBV27
length: 14
DNA: TGTGCCAGCAGAATTGGACAGGGGGCTCTTGAAGCTTTCTTT
CDR3: CASRIGQGALEAFF

J: TRBJ2-5
D: NA
size: NA
V: TRBV11-3
length: 17
DNA: TGTGCCAGCAGCTTAGGTGGGGCCAGCCCGTACCAAGAGACCCAGTACTTC
CDR3: CASSLGGASPYQETQYF

J: TRBJ1-2
D: TRBD1
size: NA
V: TRBV4-1
length: 14
DNA: TGCGCCAGCAGCCAACTCCAGGGGGCCGGCGGCTACACCTTC
CDR3: CASSQLQGAGGYTF

J: TRBJ1-1
D: NA
size: NA
V: TRBV30
length: 12
DNA: TGTGCCTGGAGCGCTATGGACAGAGAAGCTTTCTTT
CDR3: CAWSAMDREAFF

J: TRBJ2-7
D: NA
size: NA
V: TRBV5-1
length: 15
DNA: TGCGCCAGCAGCTTGGCAGGGTCTCTCTCCTACGAGCAGTACTTC
CDR3: CASSLAGSLSYEQYF

J: TRBJ2-3
D: TRBD1
size: few
V: TRBV6-4
length: 15
DNA: TGTGCCAGCAGTGACGGGACAGGGGGCACAGATACGCAGTATTTT
CDR3: CASSDGTGGTDTQYF

J: TRBJ2-2
D: NA
size: NA
V: TRBV9
length: 13
DNA: TGTGCCAGCAGCGTCGGGAACACCGGGGAGCTGTTTTTT
CDR3: CASSVGNTGELFF

J: TRBJ2-2
D: TRBD1
size: NA
V: TRBV7-2
length: 15
DNA: TGTGCCAGCAGCCACGGACAGGGGGCGCAGGGGGAGCTGTTTTTT
CDR3: CASSHGQGAQGELFF

J: TRBJ2-7
D: TRBD1
size: NA
V: TRBV6-5
length: 12
DNA: TGTGCCAGCAGCACGACAGGGGGCGAGCAGTACTTC
CDR3: CASSTTGGEQYF

J: TRBJ1-2
D: NA
size: NA
V: TRBV7-2
length: 14
DNA: TGTGCCAGCAGCCATCCTCGGGGGGGCTATGGCTACACCTTC
CDR3: CASSHPRGGYGYTF

J: TRBJ2-3
D: TRBD1
size: NA
V: TRBV7-8
length: 15
DNA: TGTGCCAGCAGCTTCCATCGACAGGGGAATCAAACGCAGTATTTT
CDR3: CASSFHRQGNQTQYF

J: TRBJ2-2
D: NA
size: NA
V: TRBV7-9
length: 16
DNA: TGTGCCAGCAGCGCCAGTCAGGGCGTGAACACCGGGGAGCTGTTTTTT
CDR3: CASSASQGVNTGELFF

J: TRBJ2-1
D: NA
size: NA
V: TRBV2
length: 14
DNA: TGTGCCAGCACAAACCTCCGAGGTTACGATGAGCAGTTCTTC
CDR3: CASTNLRGYDEQFF

J: TRBJ2-1
D: NA
size: once
V: TRBV6-1
length: 16
DNA: TGTGCCAGCCGTGGGCAGGGCGAAACGAACAACAATGAGCAGTTCTTC
CDR3: CASRGQGETNNNEQFF

J: TRBJ2-1
D: TRBD1
size: NA
V: TRBV4-3
length: 16
DNA: TGCGCCAGCAGCCAAAAGACAGGGGGGGGTTACAATGAGCAGTTCTTC
CDR3: CASSQKTGGGYNEQFF

J: TRBJ2-5
D: TRBD1
size: NA
V: TRBV5-1
length: 14
DNA: TGCGCCAGCAGCTCTACGACAGGGCAAGAGACCCAGTACTTC
CDR3: CASSSTTGQETQYF

J: TRBJ2-7
D: NA
size: NA
V: TRBV6-5
length: 15
DNA: TGTGCCAGCAGTCGCACCGGGAGTGCTGCCTACGAGCAGTACTTC
CDR3: CASSRTGSAAYEQYF

J: TRBJ2-1
D: TRBD2
size: NA
V: TRBV19
length: 16
DNA: TGTGCCAGTAGTATAGTTCCAGCGGGGGGCAAGGGTGAGCAGTTCTTC
CDR3: CASSIVPAGGKGEQFF

J: TRBJ2-5
D: NA
size: NA
V: TRBV7-9
length: 10
DNA: TGTGCCAGCAGCCGGGGGACCCAGTACTTC
CDR3: CASSRGTQYF

J: TRBJ1-2
D: NA
size: NA
V: TRBV7-2
length: 15
DNA: TGTGCCAGCAGCCAGTTCGGCGGGGCAAACTATGGCTACACCTTC
CDR3: CASSQFGGANYGYTF

J: TRBJ2-5
D: NA
size: NA
V: TRBV9
length: 15
DNA: TGTGCCAGCAGCGTTACGACAGGTCCGCAAGAGACCCAGTACTTC
CDR3: CASSVTTGPQETQYF

J: TRBJ2-1
D: TRBD2
size: NA
V: TRBV7-2
length: 19
DNA: TGTGCCAGCAGCTTAGCTGGACTAGCGGGGGGGCCGACCTACAATGAGCAGTTCTTC
CDR3: CASSLAGLAGGPTYNEQFF

J: TRBJ2-1
D: NA
size: NA
V: TRBV6-6
length: 13
DNA: TGTGCCAGCAGTTACAGGCTAGGTAATGAGCAGTTCTTC
CDR3: CASSYRLGNEQFF

J: TRBJ2-5
D: TRBD1
size: once
V: TRBV7-7
length: 16
DNA: TGTGCTAGCAGCTTAGATCCGACAGGGGTCCAAGAGACCCAGTACTTC
CDR3: CASSLDPTGVQETQYF

J: TRBJ1-4
D: NA
size: few
V: TRBV30
length: 13
DNA: TGTGCCTCCCGAACCCACGGCGGGGAAAAACTGTTTTTT
CDR3: CASRTHGGEKLFF

J: TRBJ1-4
D: TRBD1
size: NA
V: TRBV7-9
length: 16
DNA: TGTGCCAGCAGCTTCGGCCAGGGGGCGAAAAATGAAAAACTGTTTTTT
CDR3: CASSFGQGAKNEKLFF

J: TRBJ2-5
D: TRBD2
size: NA
V: TRBV6-1
length: 18
DNA: TGTGCCAGCAGTGAAGTGCTAGCGGGAAGGGGGGGGAGGGAGACCCAGTACTTC
CDR3: CASSEVLAGRGGRETQYF

J: TRBJ1-5
D: NA
size: NA
V: TRBV4-1
length: 14
DNA: TGCGCCAGCAGCCAAGGCAGGGTTGATCAGCCCCAGCATTTT
CDR3: CASSQGRVDQPQHF